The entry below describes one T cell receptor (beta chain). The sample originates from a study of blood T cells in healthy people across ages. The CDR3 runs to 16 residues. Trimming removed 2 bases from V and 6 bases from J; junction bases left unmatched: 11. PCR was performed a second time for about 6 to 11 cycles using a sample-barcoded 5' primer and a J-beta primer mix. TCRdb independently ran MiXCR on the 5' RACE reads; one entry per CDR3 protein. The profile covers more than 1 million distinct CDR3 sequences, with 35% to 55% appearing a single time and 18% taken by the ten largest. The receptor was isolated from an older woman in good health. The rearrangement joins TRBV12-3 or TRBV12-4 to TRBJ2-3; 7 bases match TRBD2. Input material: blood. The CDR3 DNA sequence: TGTGCCAGCAGTTTATTGACGAGCGGGGCCCGGGATACGCAGTATTTT. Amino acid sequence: CASSLLTSGARDTQYF.